Each of the 15 T cell receptor beta chains below was sequenced from the same sample in a study of T cell changes during pregnancy in multiple sclerosis. The protocol was immunoSEQ multiplex PCR, while the TCRdb copy is restricted to in-frame clones and leaves out a portion. In the table there are approximately 46,000 clones, around 91% of which are singletons. The sample here was peripheral blood, taken after pregnancy. Receptor source: a female donor in good health, enrolled as a control in a pregnancy study.

About this clone itself: The identical CDR3 is also encoded by other nucleotide sequences in the sample. CDR3 sequence reads: CATSTGTGAGYTF. The CDR3 DNA follows: TGTGCCACCAGCACCGGGACAGGGGCGGGCTACACCTTC. The chain is built from TRBV15 and TRBJ1-2, with 10 bases identical to TRBD1. From germline, CDR1 is LNHNV and CDR2 YYDKDF (reference sequence). This CDR3 spans 13 amino acids. The junction had 4 bases not matched to a gene; V was cut back by 4 bases and J by 8 bases.

V usage is TRBV5-6 and J usage is TRBJ1-2, with TRBD1 matching over 10 bases. This CDR3 is built from 14 residues. CDR1 and CDR2 (germline): SGHDT, YYEEEE. V gave up 3 bases and J gave up 10 bases; unmatched junction bases: 9. For the CDR3, the DNA is TGTGCCAGCAGCTCATTGGACAGGGGGGAGGACTACACCTTC. Amino acid sequence: CASSSLDRGEDYTF.

The chain combines TRBV11-2 with TRBJ1-6; TRBD1 matches at 9 bases. This CDR3 comprises 17 residues. CDR1 and CDR2 (germline): SGHAT, FQNNGV. J lost 7 bases, V lost 5 bases, and 12 bases had no gene match. The CDR3 reads CASSPRTQQGANSPLHF. The CDR3 DNA sequence: TGTGCCAGCAGCCCCCGGACTCAACAGGGGGCAAATTCACCCCTCCACTTT.

This chain links TRBV4-1 with TRBJ2-5; tentative D call: TRBD2 (6 bases). Germline loops: CDR1 MGHRA, CDR2 YSYEKL. This CDR3 has 14 residues. V was trimmed by 2 bases and J by 3 bases, leaving 10 bases between them. CDR3 region: CASSQSWGEETQYF. In DNA, the CDR3 is TGCGCCAGCAGCCAATCTTGGGGGGAAGAGACCCAGTACTTC.

This chain connects TRBV9 to TRBJ2-5; the D is unclear. CDR3 size: 14 residues. The germline V and J ends were trimmed by 0 bases and 1 base, with 7 bases remaining between them. The germline gives CDR1 SGDLS, CDR2 YYNGEE. The CDR3 DNA is TGTGCCAGCAGCGTAGAGCGTAGCCAAGAGACCCAGTACTTC. It encodes CASSVERSQETQYF.

The gene calls are TRBV28 and TRBJ1-4, with 10 nucleotides matching TRBD1. The J segment lost 8 bases and the V segment lost 3 bases, leaving 6 bases of the junction unmatched. This CDR3 has 15 residues. The germline V gene has CDR1 MDHEN and CDR2 SYDVKM. The CDR3 loop reads CASSFSGTGAEKLFF. DNA for the CDR3: TGTGCCAGCAGTTTCTCCGGGACAGGGGCGGAAAAACTGTTTTTT.

V and J are TRBV29-1 and TRBJ1-1; TRBD1 matches 9 bases. The germline CDR1 and CDR2 sequences are SQVTM and ANQGSEA. Losses at the gene ends were 4 bases for V and 4 bases for J; bases not matched to a gene: 7. CDR3 size: 14 residues. CDR3: CSVALTGGFTEAFF. In DNA, the CDR3 is TGCAGCGTTGCTCTGACAGGGGGGTTCACTGAAGCTTTCTTT. Variable domain in full (rest from reference TRBV29-1 and TRBJ1-1): SAVISQKPSRDICQRGTSLTIQCQVDSQVTMMFWYRQQPGQSLTLIATANQGSEATYESGFVIDKFPISRPNLTFSTLTVSNMSPEDSSIYLCSVALTGGFTEAFFGQGTRLTVV.

This clone appeared once. The chain is built from TRBV10-3 and TRBJ2-7, with TRBD2 matching over 12 bases. CDR1 ENHRY and CDR2 SYGVKD come from the germline V gene. The J segment lost 8 bases and the V segment lost 8 bases, leaving 10 bases of the junction unmatched. The CDR3 has 14 residues. This chain's CDR3 is CAIFGGLAGSQQYF. In nucleotides, the CDR3 is TGTGCCATCTTTGGTGGACTAGCGGGGTCTCAGCAGTACTTC.

The chain links TRBV30 to TRBJ2-1; D is unresolved. The CDR3 runs to 13 residues. Germline lookup yields CDR1 GTSNPN and CDR2 SVGIG (reference sequence). V gave up 2 bases and J gave up 7 bases, with 12 bases separating them. The CDR3 loop is CAWSLPLENEQFF. The CDR3 DNA follows: TGTGCCTGGAGTCTGCCCCTAGAGAATGAGCAGTTCTTC. Using reference TRBV30 and TRBJ2-1 for the parts outside the CDR3, the full variable domain is SQTIHQWPATLVQPVGSPLSLECTVEGTSNPNLYWYRQAAGRGLQLLFYSVGIGQISSEVPQNLSASRPQDRQFILSSKKLLLSDSGFYLCAWSLPLENEQFFGPGTRLTVL.

The rearrangement uses TRBV19 and TRBJ2-1; 12 bases line up with TRBD2. Germline CDR1 and CDR2: LNHDA and SQIVND (reference sequence). With 4 bases clipped from V and 12 bases from J, the junction kept 7 bases outside the gene matches. This CDR3 comprises 14 residues. CDR3 residues: CASSTRTSGTGQFF. CDR3 DNA sequence: TGTGCCAGTAGTACACGGACTAGCGGGACAGGGCAGTTCTTC.

This clone was seen only a few times. The chain joins TRBV6-5 to TRBJ2-1; 9 nucleotides agree with TRBD2. After removal of 4 bases from V and 4 bases from J, the junction contained 8 bases not matched to a gene. This CDR3 is 16 amino acids long. Germline-derived CDR1 and CDR2 are MNHEY and SVGAGI. The CDR3 DNA follows: TGTGCCAGCAGTTTGGATAGCGGGGGACCTTACAATGAGCAGTTCTTC. It codes for CASSLDSGGPYNEQFF.

The rearrangement uses TRBV9 and TRBJ2-3; 7 nucleotides match TRBD1. The V gene end was trimmed by 4 bases and the J gene end by 12 bases; junction bases not matched to a gene: 5. Germline V CDR1 and CDR2: SGDLS, YYNGEE. CDR3 length: 11 amino acids. The CDR3 DNA sequence: TGTGCCAGCAGCTCGGACAGGACTCAGTATTTT. Amino acids: CASSSDRTQYF.

V usage is TRBV7-9 and J usage is TRBJ2-2; tentatively, D is TRBD1 (6 bases). Trimming stripped 6 bases from V and 4 bases from J, with 15 bases between. From germline, CDR1 is SEHNR and CDR2 FQNEAQ (reference sequence). The CDR3 runs to 15 residues. In DNA form, the CDR3 reads TGTGCCAGCAGAAAAGACAGGTTCCTCACCGGGGAGCTGTTTTTT. It specifies CASRKDRFLTGELFF.

J is TRBJ1-1 and V is TRBV6-6, with 7 bases that match TRBD1. This CDR3 has 13 residues. V shed 5 bases, J shed 7 bases, and the junction held 7 bases outside the gene matches. Germline V gives CDR1 MNHNY, CDR2 SVGAGI (reference sequence). The CDR3 is CASSLQGKGEAFF. The CDR3 bases are TGTGCCAGCAGTCTACAGGGGAAGGGTGAAGCTTTCTTT.

The chain has TRBV7-8 and TRBJ2-1; maybe TRBD2 (6 bases). Trimming shortened V by 1 base and J by 4 bases, and 14 bases separated the two germline ends. Germline V gene data show CDR1 as SGHVS and CDR2 as FQNEAQ. CDR3 length equals 16 residues. In DNA, the CDR3 is TGTGCCAGCAGCTTAGGGACTATAGGGGCGTACAATGAGCAGTTCTTC. Protein: CASSLGTIGAYNEQFF. The whole variable domain, filled in from reference TRBV7-8 and TRBJ2-1, reads GAGVSQSPRYKVAKRGQDVALRCDPISGHVSLFWYQQALGQGPEFLTYFQNEAQLDKSGLPSDRFFAERPEGSVSTLKIQRTQQEDSAVYLCASSLGTIGAYNEQFFGPGTRLTVL.